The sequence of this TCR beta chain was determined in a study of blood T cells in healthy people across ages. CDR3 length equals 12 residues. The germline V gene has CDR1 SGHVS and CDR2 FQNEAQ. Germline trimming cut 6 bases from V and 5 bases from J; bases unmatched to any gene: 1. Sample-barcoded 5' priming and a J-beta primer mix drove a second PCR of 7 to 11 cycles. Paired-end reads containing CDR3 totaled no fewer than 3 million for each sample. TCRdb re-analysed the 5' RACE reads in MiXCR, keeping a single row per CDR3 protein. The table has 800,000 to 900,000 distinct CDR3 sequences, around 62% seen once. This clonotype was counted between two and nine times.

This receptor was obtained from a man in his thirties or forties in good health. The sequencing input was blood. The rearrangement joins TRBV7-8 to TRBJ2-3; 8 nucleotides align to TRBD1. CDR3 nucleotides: TGTGCCAGCAGTACAGGGGGAGATACGCAGTATTTT. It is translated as CASSTGGDTQYF. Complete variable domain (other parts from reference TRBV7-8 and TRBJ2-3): GAGVSQSPRYKVAKRGQDVALRCDPISGHVSLFWYQQALGQGPEFLTYFQNEAQLDKSGLPSDRFFAERPEGSVSTLKIQRTQQEDSAVYLCASSTGGDTQYFGPGTRLTVL.